This T cell receptor beta chain was captured in a study of cytotoxic CD8 clonotypes in ibrutinib-treated CLL. This CDR3 has 15 amino acids. The germline CDR1 and CDR2 sequences are MNHEY and SVGAGI. V was clipped by 7 bases and J by 2 bases, with 17 bases between them. This table comes from immunoSEQ multiplex PCR, and its TCRdb copy is limited to in-frame clones, with some not included. The sample carries more than 15,000 clones, 50% to 75% recorded once. The V and J genes are TRBV6-5 and TRBJ2-5; tentative D call: TRBD2 (7 bases). This clonotype was obtained from a human donor with chronic lymphocytic leukemia. This specimen was PBMCs, taken after 12 months of ibrutinib treatment. The CDR3 is CASTPRRGGQETQYF. The CDR3 DNA reads TGTGCCAGCACCCCCCGCAGGGGAGGGCAAGAGACCCAGTACTTC.